This TCR beta chain was documented in a study of T-cell reconstitution after alpha-beta-depleted transplantation in children. This clonotype has a count of ten or more. This CDR3 has 13 residues. CDR1 and CDR2 from the germline V gene are DFQATT and SNEGSKA (reference sequence). Trimming took 5 bases from V and 7 from J; bases not matched to a gene: 8. Using unique molecular identifiers, the investigators prepared the TCRbeta library. TCRdb reprocessed the PCR reads with MiXCR, giving one entry per CDR3 protein. The table records 240,000 or so distinct CDR3 sequences, 8.2% of them present only once. The sample was PBMCs, mostly from graft donor cells, taken 180 days after TCRalphabeta/CD19-depleted stem cell transplant. This receptor was obtained from a male patient between 10 and 17 years old who had a stem cell transplant for acute lymphoblastic leukemia, so the T cells may come from the graft donor. This rearrangement joins TRBV20-1 to TRBJ1-5; TRBD1 agrees at 7 bases. The CDR3 reads CSAAPQGGQPQHF. CDR3 nucleotide sequence: TGCAGTGCTGCCCCCCAGGGGGGCCAGCCCCAGCATTTT.